This TCR beta chain was sequenced for a study of identical twins. The study, taken as a whole, reports: Twins' surplus sharing was weaker for beta out-of-frame sequences.

Via MiXCR, TCRdb re-called the 5' RACE reads, giving one row per CDR3 protein. The sample lists approximately 230,000 distinct CDR3 sequences; over 5% were seen once. This CDR3 spans 14 amino acids. Germline CDR1 and CDR2: LGHNA and YSLEER. Between the trimmed V and J ends, which lost 1 base and 0 bases, there was a span of 7 bases. This clonotype appeared many times. Its specificity is not known. The same specimen was also included in a second study, on T cells expressing NK-cell markers.

The sequencing sample was made of CD8+ T cells sorted from blood. The chain employs TRBV4-3 and TRBJ2-7; D unresolved. The TCR comes from a woman under 30 in good health. This CDR3 reads CASSQGRNSYEQYF. Here the CDR3 DNA reads TGCGCCAGCAGCCAAGGACGGAACTCCTACGAGCAGTACTTC.